Listed below are T cell receptor beta chains from one sample, sequenced in a study of blood T cell repertoires in COVID-19. Generated by immunoSEQ multiplex PCR, the TCRdb table keeps only in-frame clones and is missing some. There are about 480,000 clones in the sample; 85% to 90% occur only once, and around 7.8% lies in the top ten. The specimen sequenced was peripheral blood. Source of these receptors: a woman between 45 and 60 years old with COVID-19, enrolled during active disease. Each CDR3 is given without its conserved first and last residue.

TRBJ1-2 TRBV19 11 ASSISPLYGYT
TRBJ2-2 TRBV5-1 13 ASSKGGTNTGELF
TRBJ1-2 TRBV7-3 13 ASSTPGQGTGGYT
TRBJ2-1 TRBV5-1 15 ASSRDRRRGGPNEQF
TRBJ2-7 TRBV6-5 12 ASSAWDRGREQY
TRBJ2-1 TRBV7-3 13 ASSQTRSSYNEQF
TRBJ2-1 TRBV3-1/TRBV3-2 13 ASSGTGGAPGEQF
TRBJ1-2 TRBV7-2 12 ASSSTGTNYGYT
TRBJ1-5 TRBV5-6 11 ASSLGRNQPQH
TRBJ2-7 TRBV5-1 14 ASRSTGTGKAGEQY
TRBJ2-1 TRBV4-2 13 ASSHTSGGYNEQF
TRBJ1-5 TRBV2 11 ASSEGRSWPQH
TRBJ1-1 TRBV6-5 10 ASGAGRKEAF
TRBJ1-2 TRBV4-1 12 ASSLWTDNYGYT
TRBJ1-2 TRBV11-2 11 ASSFDRGGGYT
TRBJ1-5 TRBV9 12 ASSVAGVGQPQH
TRBJ2-3 TRBV7-2 14 ASSFLAGAGIGTQY
TRBJ2-5 TRBV5-1 12 ASSLAPGIETQY
TRBJ2-7 TRBV7-2 13 ASSPDRLAYYEQY
TRBJ2-7 TRBV2 9 AGRQGYEQY
TRBJ1-2 TRBV24-1 13 ATSDPSNGGYGYT
TRBJ2-1 TRBV11-3 12 ASSLGRGDNEQF
TRBJ1-2 TRBV6-5 12 ASRSTGANYGYT
TRBJ2-1 TRBV6-2/TRBV6-3 14 ASSYGRESPRNEQF
TRBJ2-7 TRBV5-1 13 ASSGGLLLSYEQY
TRBJ1-4 TRBV5-1 14 ASSLNPGGANEKLF
TRBJ2-7 TRBV6-1 15 ASSGGRERQGRYEQY
TRBJ1-2 TRBV9 11 ASSAGTAYGYT
TRBJ2-1 TRBV6-6 12 ASSQTGGRGEQF
TRBJ1-1 TRBV5-1 12 ASSFTGVRAEAF
TRBJ2-7 TRBV28 13 ASSFLRLGYYEQY
TRBJ1-3 TRBV7-9 14 ASSSIHQGAGNTIY